A single sample is the source of the 3 T cell receptor beta chains below, sequenced in a study of shared clonotypes between healthy human individuals. Sequencing used immunoSEQ multiplex PCR; TCRdb keeps in-frame clones, though not all of them. There are about half a million clones in the sample; 79% occur only once, and 10% to 15% lies in the top ten. The source material was PBMCs. All receptors derive from a woman in her thirties or forties in good health. Some clones in this sample may be carry-over from other donors' samples.

This sequence joins TRBV18 and TRBJ1-3, with D unresolved. The CDR3 runs 11 residues. V was shortened by 5 bases and J by 3 bases, with 2 bases between the two germline ends. Germline-derived CDR1 and CDR2 are KGHSH and LQKENI. The CDR3 nucleotides are TGTGCCAGCTCAGATGGAAACACCATATATTTT. Amino acids: CASSDGNTIYF.

This chain uses TRBV14 with TRBJ2-3, with TRBD2 identical over 9 bases. The CDR3 length is 16 residues. Germline V gene sequence: CDR1 SGHDN, CDR2 FVKESK. Trimming at V came to 4 bases and at J to 2 bases, leaving 7 bases not matched to a gene. CDR3 coding DNA: TGTGCCAGCAGCCCGAGATTAGCGGGAGCCACAGATACGCAGTATTTT. Translation gives CASSPRLAGATDTQYF.

The J gene is TRBJ2-3, the V gene TRBV2; the D is unclear. Trimming took off 4 bases at V and 4 bases at J, with 6 bases between the two ends. CDR1 is SNHLY, CDR2 FYNNEI, per germline. The CDR3 has 12 residues. The DNA of the CDR3 is TGTGCCAGCAGTGGGACGTCAGATACGCAGTATTTT. As protein: CASSGTSDTQYF. The full variable domain, completed using reference TRBV2 and TRBJ2-3, is EPEVTQTPSHQVTQMGQEVILRCVPISNHLYFYWYRQILGQKVEFLVSFYNNEISEKSEIFDDQFSVERPDGSNFTLKIRSTKLEDSAMYFCASSGTSDTQYFGPGTRLTVL.